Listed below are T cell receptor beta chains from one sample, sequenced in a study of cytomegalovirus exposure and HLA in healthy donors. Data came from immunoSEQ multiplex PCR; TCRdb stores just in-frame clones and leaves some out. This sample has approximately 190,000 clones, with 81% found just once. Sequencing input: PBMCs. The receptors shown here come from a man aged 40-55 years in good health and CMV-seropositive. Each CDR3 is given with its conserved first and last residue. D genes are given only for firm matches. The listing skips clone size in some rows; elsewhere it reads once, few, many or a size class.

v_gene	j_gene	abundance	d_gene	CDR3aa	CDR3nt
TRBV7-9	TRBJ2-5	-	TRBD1	CASSLGTEGYF	TGTGCCAGCAGTCTAGGGACAGAGGGGTACTTC
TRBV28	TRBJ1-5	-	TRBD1	CASSSGSGQYSNQPQHF	TGTGCCAGCAGTTCCGGGTCGGGACAGTATAGCAATCAGCCCCAGCATTTT
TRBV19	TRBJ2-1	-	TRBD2	CASTSGGTYNEQFF	TGTGCCAGTACCAGCGGGGGAACCTACAATGAGCAGTTCTTC
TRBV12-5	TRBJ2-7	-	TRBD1	CASGITPSRDRYEQYF	TGTGCTAGTGGTATAACACCCTCCCGGGACAGATACGAGCAGTACTTC
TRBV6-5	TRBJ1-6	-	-	CASAPGGNSPLHF	TGTGCCAGCGCTCCCGGGGGGAATTCACCCCTCCACTTT
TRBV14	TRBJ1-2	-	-	CASSQVGGANYGYTF	TGTGCCAGCAGCCAAGTAGGGGGTGCTAACTATGGCTACACCTTC
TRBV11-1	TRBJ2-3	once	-	CASSLSLAAGEDTQYF	TGTGCCAGCAGCTTAAGTCTAGCGGCAGGGGAAGATACGCAGTATTTT
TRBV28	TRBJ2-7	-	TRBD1	CASSSGQPYEQYF	TGTGCCAGCAGTTCGGGACAGCCCTACGAGCAGTACTTC
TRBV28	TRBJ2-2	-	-	CASSLFPGNTGELFF	TGTGCCAGCAGTTTATTCCCAGGGAACACCGGGGAGCTGTTTTTT
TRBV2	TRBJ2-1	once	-	CASSEARGRNEQFF	TGTGCCAGCAGTGAAGCGAGAGGGCGCAATGAGCAGTTCTTC
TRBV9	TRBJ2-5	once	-	CASSVTTQETQYF	TGTGCCAGCAGCGTAACTACGCAAGAGACCCAGTACTTC
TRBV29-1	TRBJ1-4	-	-	CSSVGKGEKLFF	TGCAGCTCTGTGGGAAAGGGGGAAAAACTGTTTTTT
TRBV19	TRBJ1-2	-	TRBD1	CAAQGAHGYTF	TGTGCCGCACAGGGGGCGCATGGCTACACCTTC
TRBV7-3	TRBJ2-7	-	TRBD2	CAIFSGTRDDYEQYF	TGTGCCATCTTCTCCGGGACTAGGGATGATTACGAGCAGTACTTC
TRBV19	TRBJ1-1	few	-	CASSNRGRGNTEAFF	TGTGCCAGTAGTAACAGAGGCCGGGGGAACACTGAAGCTTTCTTT
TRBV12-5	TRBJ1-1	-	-	CASGQGHEAFF	TGTGCTAGTGGACAGGGACATGAAGCTTTCTTT
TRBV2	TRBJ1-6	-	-	CASSGLGARGNSPLHF	TGTGCCAGCAGTGGTCTCGGGGCGCGGGGGAATTCACCCCTCCACTTT
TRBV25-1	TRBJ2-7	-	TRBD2	CASSESGGRYEQYF	TGTGCCAGCAGTGAATCGGGGGGTCGCTACGAGCAGTACTTC
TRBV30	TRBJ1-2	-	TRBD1	CAWSTPPGGFGYTF	TGTGCCTGGAGCACCCCCCCAGGGGGCTTTGGCTACACCTTC
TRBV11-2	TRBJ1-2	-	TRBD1	CASSLFSWTGNYGYTF	TGTGCCAGCAGCTTATTCTCGTGGACAGGGAACTATGGCTACACCTTC
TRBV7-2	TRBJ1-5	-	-	CASSLEGLSNQPQHF	TGTGCCAGCAGCTTAGAGGGGCTTAGCAATCAGCCCCAGCATTTT
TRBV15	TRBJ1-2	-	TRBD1	CATSRGGQGVNYGYTF	TGTGCCACCAGCAGAGGCGGACAGGGAGTAAACTATGGCTACACCTTC
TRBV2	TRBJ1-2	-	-	CASSLQGDYGYTF	TGTGCCAGCAGTTTACAGGGTGATTATGGCTACACCTTC
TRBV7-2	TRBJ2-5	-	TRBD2	CASSRGTSGGGETQYF	TGTGCCAGCAGCCGCGGGACTAGCGGGGGGGGAGAGACCCAGTACTTC
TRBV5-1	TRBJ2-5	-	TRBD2	CASSDARTSGRLETQYF	TGCGCCAGCAGCGACGCAAGGACTAGCGGGAGACTTGAGACCCAGTACTTC
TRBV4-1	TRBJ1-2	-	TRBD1	CASSQGGQGYYGYTF	TGCGCCAGCAGCCAAGGGGGACAGGGATACTATGGCTACACCTTC
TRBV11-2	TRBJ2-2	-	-	CASSFAPIANGEPFF	TGTGCCAGCAGCTTCGCCCCAATCGCAAACGGGGAGCCGTTTTTT
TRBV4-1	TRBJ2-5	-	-	CASSQVPSVVEETQYF	TGCGCCAGCAGCCAAGTTCCGTCGGTTGTGGAAGAGACCCAGTACTTC
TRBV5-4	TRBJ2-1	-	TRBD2	CVTSGYNEQFF	TGTGTGACTAGCGGCTACAATGAGCAGTTCTTC
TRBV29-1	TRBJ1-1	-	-	CSVEDLGRGRAEAFF	TGCAGCGTTGAAGATTTGGGCAGGGGTAGGGCTGAAGCTTTCTTT
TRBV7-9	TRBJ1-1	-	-	CASSLVTRGTEAFF	TGTGCCAGCAGCTTAGTAACCCGGGGCACTGAAGCTTTCTTT
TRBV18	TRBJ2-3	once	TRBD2	CASSPTSGGPSTDTQYF	TGTGCCAGCTCGCCGACTAGCGGGGGGCCCAGCACAGATACGCAGTATTTT
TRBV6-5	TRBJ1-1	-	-	CASSSRENTEAFF	TGTGCCAGCAGTTCGAGGGAGAACACTGAAGCTTTCTTT
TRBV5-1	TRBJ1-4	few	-	CASSLVFWQGATNEKLFF	-
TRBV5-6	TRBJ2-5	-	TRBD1	CASSFGTGLLETQYF	TGTGCCAGCAGCTTCGGGACAGGTTTACTAGAGACCCAGTACTTC
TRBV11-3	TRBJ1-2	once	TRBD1	CASSPDRYYGYTF	TGTGCCAGCAGCCCGGACAGGTACTATGGCTACACCTTC
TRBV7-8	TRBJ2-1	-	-	CASSLGNRRLYNELFF	TGTGCCAGCAGCTTAGGTAACAGGAGACTTTACAATGAGCTGTTCTTC